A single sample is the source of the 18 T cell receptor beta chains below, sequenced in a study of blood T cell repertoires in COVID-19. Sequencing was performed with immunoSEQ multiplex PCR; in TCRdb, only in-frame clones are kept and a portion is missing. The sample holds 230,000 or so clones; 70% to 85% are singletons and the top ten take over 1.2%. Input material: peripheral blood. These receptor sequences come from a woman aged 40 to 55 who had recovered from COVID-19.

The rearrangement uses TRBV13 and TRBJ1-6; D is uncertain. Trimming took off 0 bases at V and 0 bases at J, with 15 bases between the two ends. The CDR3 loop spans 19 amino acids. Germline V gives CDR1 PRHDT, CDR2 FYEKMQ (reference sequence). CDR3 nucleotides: TGTGCCAGCAGCTTAGGCACATTAAGGAGATTCTCCTATAATTCACCCCTCCACTTT. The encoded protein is CASSLGTLRRFSYNSPLHF. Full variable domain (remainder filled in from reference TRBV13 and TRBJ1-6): AAGVIQSPRHLIKEKRETATLKCYPIPRHDTVYWYQQGPGQDPQFLISFYEKMQSDKGSIPDRFSAQQFSDYHSELNMSSLELGDSALYFCASSLGTLRRFSYNSPLHFGNGTRLTVT.

Here the CDR3 DNA reads TGTGCCAGCAGCTTGAAGGGGGCAGGGGCGAGTGAAAAACTGTTTTTT. Translating it yields CASSLKGAGASEKLFF. The chain is built from TRBV5-4 and TRBJ1-4; 7 bases fit TRBD1. V lost 1 base, J lost 7 bases, and 10 bases stayed unmatched. Germline lookup yields CDR1 SGHNT and CDR2 YYREEE (reference sequence). This CDR3 has 16 residues.

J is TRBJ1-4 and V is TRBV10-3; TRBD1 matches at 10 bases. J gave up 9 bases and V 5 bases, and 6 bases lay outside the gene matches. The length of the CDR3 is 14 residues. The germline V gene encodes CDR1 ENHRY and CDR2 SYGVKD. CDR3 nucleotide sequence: TGTGCCATCAGTACGGACAGGGGGGAAAAAAAACTGTTTTTT. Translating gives CAISTDRGEKKLFF.

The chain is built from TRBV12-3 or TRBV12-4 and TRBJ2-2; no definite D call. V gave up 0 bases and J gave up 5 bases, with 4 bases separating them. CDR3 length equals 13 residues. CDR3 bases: TGTGCCAGCAGTTTAGCGAGGACCGGGGAGCTGTTTTTT. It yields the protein CASSLARTGELFF.

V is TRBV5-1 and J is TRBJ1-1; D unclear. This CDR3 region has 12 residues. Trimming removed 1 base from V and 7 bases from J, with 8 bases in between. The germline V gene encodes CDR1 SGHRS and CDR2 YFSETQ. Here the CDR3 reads CASSLSGNEAFF. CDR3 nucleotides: TGCGCCAGCAGCTTGTCGGGGAATGAAGCTTTCTTT.

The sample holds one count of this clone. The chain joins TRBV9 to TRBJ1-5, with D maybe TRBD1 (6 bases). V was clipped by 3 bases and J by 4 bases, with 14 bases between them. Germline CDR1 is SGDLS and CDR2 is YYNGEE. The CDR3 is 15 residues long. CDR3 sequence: CASSGPGQMNQPQHF. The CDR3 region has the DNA TGTGCCAGCAGCGGCCCAGGACAGATGAATCAGCCCCAGCATTTT.

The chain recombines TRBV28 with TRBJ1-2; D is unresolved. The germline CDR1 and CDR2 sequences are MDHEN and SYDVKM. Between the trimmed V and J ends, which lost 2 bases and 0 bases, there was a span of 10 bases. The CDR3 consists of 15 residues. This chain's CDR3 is CASSLPELANYGYTF. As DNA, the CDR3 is TGTGCCAGCAGTTTACCAGAACTAGCTAACTATGGCTACACCTTC.

CDR3 protein: CASRTGGADGNTIYF. The CDR3, as DNA: TGCGCCAGCAGGACAGGGGGCGCGGACGGAAACACCATATATTTT. The chain carries TRBV5-1 and TRBJ1-3, with TRBD1 identical over 10 bases. CDR1 is SGHRS, CDR2 YFSETQ, per germline. Trimming removed 5 bases from V and 4 bases from J; junction bases left unmatched: 6. The CDR3 extends over 15 amino acids.

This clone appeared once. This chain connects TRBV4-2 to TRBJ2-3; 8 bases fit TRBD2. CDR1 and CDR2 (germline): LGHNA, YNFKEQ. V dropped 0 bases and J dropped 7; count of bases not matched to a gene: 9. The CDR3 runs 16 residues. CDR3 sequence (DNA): TGTGCCAGCAGCCAAGATTTGGGCGGGGGGAGGTATACGCAGTATTTT. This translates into CASSQDLGGGRYTQYF.

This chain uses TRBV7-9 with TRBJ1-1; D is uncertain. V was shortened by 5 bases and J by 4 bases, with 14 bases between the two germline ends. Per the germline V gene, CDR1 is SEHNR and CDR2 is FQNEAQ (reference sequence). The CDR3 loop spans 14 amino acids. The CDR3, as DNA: TGTGCCAGCAGCCATACCCTGAGTGGCACTGAAGCTTTCTTT. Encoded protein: CASSHTLSGTEAFF.

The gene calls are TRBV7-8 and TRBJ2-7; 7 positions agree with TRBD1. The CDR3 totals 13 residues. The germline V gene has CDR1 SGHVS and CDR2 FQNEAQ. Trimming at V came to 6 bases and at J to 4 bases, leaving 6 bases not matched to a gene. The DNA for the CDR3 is TGTGCCAGCAGACCCAGGGGGACGTACGAGCAGTACTTC. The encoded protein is CASRPRGTYEQYF.

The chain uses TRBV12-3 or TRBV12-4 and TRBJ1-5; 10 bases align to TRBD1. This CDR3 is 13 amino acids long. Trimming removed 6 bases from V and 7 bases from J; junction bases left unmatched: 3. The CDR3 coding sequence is TGTGCCAGCAGCACGGACAGGGGGCAGCCCCAGCATTTT. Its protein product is CASSTDRGQPQHF.

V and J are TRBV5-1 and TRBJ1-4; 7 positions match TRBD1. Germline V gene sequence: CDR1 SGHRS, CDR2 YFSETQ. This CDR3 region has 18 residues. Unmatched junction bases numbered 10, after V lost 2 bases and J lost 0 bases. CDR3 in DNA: TGCGCCAGCAGCTTTGCTTGGACAGGAGACACAACTAATGAAAAACTGTTTTTT. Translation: CASSFAWTGDTTNEKLFF.

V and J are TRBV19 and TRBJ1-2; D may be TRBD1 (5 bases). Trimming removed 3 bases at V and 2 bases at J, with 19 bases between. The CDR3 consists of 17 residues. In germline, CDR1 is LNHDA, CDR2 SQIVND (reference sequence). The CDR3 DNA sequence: TGTGCCAGTAGTATCATCCTTGGTCGGGGGTCCAACTATGGCTACACCTTC. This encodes CASSIILGRGSNYGYTF.

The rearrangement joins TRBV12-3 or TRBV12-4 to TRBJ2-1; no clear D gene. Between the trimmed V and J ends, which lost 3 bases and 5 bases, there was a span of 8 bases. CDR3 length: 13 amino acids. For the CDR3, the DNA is TGTGCCAGCAGTTTTGTGGCGGACAATGAGCAGTTCTTC. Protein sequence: CASSFVADNEQFF.

CDR3 DNA sequence: TGTGCCAGCAGCCAAGTTGGCAGGGGAATTGGCGGCTACACCTTC. This codes for CASSQVGRGIGGYTF. V usage is TRBV14 and J usage is TRBJ1-2, with D possibly matching TRBD1 (6 bases). Germline CDR1 and CDR2: SGHDN and FVKESK. Trimming cost V 1 base and J 8 bases, with 17 bases left between them. The CDR3 length is 15 residues.

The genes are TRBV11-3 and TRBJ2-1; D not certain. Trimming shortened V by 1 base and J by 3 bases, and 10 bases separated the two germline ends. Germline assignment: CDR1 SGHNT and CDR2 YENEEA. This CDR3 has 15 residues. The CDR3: CASSLGDSIYNEQFF. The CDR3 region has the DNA TGTGCCAGCAGCTTAGGAGACTCCATCTACAATGAGCAGTTCTTC. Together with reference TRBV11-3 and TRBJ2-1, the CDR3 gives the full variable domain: EAGVVQSPRYKIIEKKQPVAFWCNPISGHNTLYWYLQNLGQGPELLIRYENEEAVDDSQLPKDRFSAERLKGVDSTLKIQPAELGDSAVYLCASSLGDSIYNEQFFGPGTRLTVL.

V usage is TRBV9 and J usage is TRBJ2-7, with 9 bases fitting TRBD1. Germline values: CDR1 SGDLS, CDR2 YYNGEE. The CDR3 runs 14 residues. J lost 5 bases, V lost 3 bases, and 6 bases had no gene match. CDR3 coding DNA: TGTGCCAGCAGCGCATGGGACAGGGCCCACGAGCAGTACTTC. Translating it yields CASSAWDRAHEQYF.